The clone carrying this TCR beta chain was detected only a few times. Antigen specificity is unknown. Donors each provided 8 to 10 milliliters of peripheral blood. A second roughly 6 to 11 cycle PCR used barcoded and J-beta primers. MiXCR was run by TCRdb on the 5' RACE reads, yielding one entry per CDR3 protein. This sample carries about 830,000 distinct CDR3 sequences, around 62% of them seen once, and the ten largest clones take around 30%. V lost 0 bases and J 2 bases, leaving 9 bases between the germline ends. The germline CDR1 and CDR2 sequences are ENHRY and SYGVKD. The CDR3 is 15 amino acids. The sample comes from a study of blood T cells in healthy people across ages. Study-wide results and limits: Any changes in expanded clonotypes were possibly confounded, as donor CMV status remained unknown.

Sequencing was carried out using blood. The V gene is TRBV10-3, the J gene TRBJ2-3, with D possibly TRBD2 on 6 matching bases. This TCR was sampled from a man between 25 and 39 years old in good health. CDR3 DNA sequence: TGTGCCATCAGTGAGTCCGGGGAGGCCACAGATACGCAGTATTTT. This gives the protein CAISESGEATDTQYF.